Detailed here is one T cell receptor (beta chain). The repertoire was sequenced with immunoSEQ multiplex PCR; TCRdb's copy has only in-frame clones and lacks some. The sample records about 70,000 clones, almost 98% being singletons. The sample belongs to a study of technical replicates of blood from several donors. This receptor was identified in a human donor in good health. Sequenced: T cells isolated from PBMCs.

This chain's CDR3 is CSVVQETQYF. In nucleotides, the CDR3 is TGCAGCGTTGTACAAGAGACCCAGTACTTC. The rearrangement joins TRBV29-1 to TRBJ2-5; D is unresolved. CDR1 and CDR2 from the germline V gene are SQVTM and ANQGSEA. This CDR3 comprises 10 residues. The V end lost 4 bases, the J end lost 2 bases, and 2 bases lay between the germline ends.